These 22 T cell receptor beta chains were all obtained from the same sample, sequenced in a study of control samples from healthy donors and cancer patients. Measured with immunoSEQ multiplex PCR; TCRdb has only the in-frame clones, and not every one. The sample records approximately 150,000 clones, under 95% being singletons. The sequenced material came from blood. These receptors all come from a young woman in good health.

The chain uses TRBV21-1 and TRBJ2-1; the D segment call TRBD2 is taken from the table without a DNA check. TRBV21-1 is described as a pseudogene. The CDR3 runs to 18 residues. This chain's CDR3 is CARETGPGLAARYYEQFF. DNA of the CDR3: TGTGCCAGGGAGACAGGACCGGGACTAGCGGCCCGCTATTATGAGCAGTTCTTC.

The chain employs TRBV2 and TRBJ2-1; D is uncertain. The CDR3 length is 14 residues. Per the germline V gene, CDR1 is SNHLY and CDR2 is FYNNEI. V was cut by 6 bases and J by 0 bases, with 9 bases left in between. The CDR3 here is CASSDFSSYNEQFF. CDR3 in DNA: TGTGCCAGCAGCGACTTTAGCTCCTACAATGAGCAGTTCTTC.

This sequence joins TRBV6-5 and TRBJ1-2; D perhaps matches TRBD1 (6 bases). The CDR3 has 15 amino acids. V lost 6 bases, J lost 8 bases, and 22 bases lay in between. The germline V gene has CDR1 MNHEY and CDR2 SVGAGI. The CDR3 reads CASRPTMTGNGGYTF. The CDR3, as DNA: TGTGCCAGCAGGCCCACAATGACAGGAAACGGCGGCTACACCTTC.

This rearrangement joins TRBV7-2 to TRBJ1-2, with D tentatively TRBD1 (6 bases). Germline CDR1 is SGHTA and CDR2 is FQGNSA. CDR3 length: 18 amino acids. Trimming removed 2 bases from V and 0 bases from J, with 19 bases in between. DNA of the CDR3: TGTGCCAGCAGCTTATACAGGGTTGGCATTCCACCTAACTATGGCTACACCTTC. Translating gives CASSLYRVGIPPNYGYTF.

In nucleotides, the CDR3 is TGTGCCAGCTCACCACCGGAGGTGACTGAAGCTTTCTTT. It translates to CASSPPEVTEAFF. The genes are TRBV18 and TRBJ1-1; no clear D. This CDR3 is built from 13 residues. Trimming stripped 0 bases from V and 5 bases from J, with 7 bases between. Per the germline V gene, CDR1 is KGHSH and CDR2 is LQKENI. Using reference TRBV18 and TRBJ1-1 for the parts outside the CDR3, the full variable domain is NAGVMQNPRHLVRRRGQEARLRCSPMKGHSHVYWYRQLPEEGLKFMVYLQKENIIDESGMPKERFSAEFPKEGPSILRIQQVVRGDSAAYFCASSPPEVTEAFFGQGTRLTVV.

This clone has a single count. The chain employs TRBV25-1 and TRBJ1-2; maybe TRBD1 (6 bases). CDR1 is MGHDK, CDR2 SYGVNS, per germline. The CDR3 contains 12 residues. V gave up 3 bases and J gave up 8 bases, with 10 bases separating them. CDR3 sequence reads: CASSDGGWGYTF. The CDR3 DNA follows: TGTGCCAGCAGTGATGGGGGCTGGGGCTACACCTTC.

The CDR3 here is CASSAGTGGNTIYF. CDR3 bases: TGTGCCAGCAGCGCCGGGACGGGCGGAAACACCATATATTTT. The gene calls are TRBV9 and TRBJ1-3; D might be TRBD1 (5 bases). The germline V gene encodes CDR1 SGDLS and CDR2 YYNGEE. This CDR3 has 14 residues. The germline V and J ends were trimmed by 3 bases and 4 bases, with 11 bases remaining between them.

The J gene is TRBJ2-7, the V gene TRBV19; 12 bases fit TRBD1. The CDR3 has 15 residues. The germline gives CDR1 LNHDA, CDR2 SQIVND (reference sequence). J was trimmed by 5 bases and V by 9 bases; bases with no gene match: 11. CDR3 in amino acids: CASRPAGQGAHEQYF. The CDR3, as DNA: TGTGCCAGCCGACCTGCGGGACAGGGGGCCCACGAGCAGTACTTC.

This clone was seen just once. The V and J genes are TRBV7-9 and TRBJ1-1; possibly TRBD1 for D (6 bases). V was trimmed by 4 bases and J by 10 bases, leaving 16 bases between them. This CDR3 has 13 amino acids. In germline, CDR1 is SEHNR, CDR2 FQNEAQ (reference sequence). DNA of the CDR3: TGTGCCAGCAGCTCCGGGCCGGGACACAGAGCTTTCTTT. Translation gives CASSSGPGHRAFF.

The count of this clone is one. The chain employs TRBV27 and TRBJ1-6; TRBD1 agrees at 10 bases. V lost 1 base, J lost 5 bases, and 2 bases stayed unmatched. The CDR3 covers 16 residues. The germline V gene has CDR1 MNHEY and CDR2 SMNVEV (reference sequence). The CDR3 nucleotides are TGTGCCAGCAGTTTATTTGGACAGGGGGATAATTCACCCCTCCACTTT. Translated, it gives CASSLFGQGDNSPLHF.

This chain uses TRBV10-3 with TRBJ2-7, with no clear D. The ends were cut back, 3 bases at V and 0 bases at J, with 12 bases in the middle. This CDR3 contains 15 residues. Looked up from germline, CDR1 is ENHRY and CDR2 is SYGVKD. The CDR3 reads CAISEGPGYSYEQYF. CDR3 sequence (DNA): TGTGCCATCAGTGAAGGTCCGGGTTACTCCTACGAGCAGTACTTC.

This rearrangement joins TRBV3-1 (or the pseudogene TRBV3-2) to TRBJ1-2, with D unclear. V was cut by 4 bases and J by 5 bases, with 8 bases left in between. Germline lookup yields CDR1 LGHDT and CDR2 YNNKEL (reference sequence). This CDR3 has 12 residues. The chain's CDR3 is CASSPRLYGYTF. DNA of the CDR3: TGTGCCAGCAGCCCCCGGTTATATGGCTACACCTTC.

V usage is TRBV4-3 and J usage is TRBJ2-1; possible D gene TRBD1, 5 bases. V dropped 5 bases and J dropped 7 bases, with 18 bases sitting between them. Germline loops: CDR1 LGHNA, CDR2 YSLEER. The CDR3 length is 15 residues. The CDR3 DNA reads TGCGCCAGCAGCGCTTACAGGTCCCTAGGGAATGAGCAGTTCTTC. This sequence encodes CASSAYRSLGNEQFF.

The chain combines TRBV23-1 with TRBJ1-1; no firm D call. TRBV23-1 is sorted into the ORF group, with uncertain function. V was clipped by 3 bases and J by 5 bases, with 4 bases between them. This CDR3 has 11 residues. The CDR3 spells CASSHKTEAFF. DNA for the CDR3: TGCGCCAGCAGTCACAAGACTGAAGCTTTCTTT.

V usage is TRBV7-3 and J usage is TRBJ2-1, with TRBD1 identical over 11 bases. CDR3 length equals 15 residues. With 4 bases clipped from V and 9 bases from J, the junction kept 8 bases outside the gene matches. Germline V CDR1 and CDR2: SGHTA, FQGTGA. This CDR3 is CASSSAGQGVGEQFF. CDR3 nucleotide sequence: TGTGCCAGCAGCTCAGCGGGACAGGGGGTAGGTGAGCAGTTCTTC.

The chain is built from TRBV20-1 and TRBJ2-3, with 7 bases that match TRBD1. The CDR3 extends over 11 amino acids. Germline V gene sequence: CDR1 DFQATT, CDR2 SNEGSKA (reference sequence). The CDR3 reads CRQQGRYTQYF. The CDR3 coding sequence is TGCAGGCAACAGGGGCGATATACGCAGTATTTT.

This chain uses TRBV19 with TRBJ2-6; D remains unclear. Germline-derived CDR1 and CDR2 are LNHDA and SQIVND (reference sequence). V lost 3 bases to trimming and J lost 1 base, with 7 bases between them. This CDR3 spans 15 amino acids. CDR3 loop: CASSMKDSGANVLTF. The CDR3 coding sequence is TGTGCCAGTAGTATGAAAGATTCTGGGGCCAACGTCCTGACTTTC.

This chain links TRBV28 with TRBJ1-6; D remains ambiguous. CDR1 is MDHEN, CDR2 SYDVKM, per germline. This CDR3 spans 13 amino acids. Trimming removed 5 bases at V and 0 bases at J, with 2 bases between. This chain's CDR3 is CASSPSYNSPLHF. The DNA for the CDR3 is TGTGCCAGCAGTCCCTCCTATAATTCACCCCTCCACTTT.

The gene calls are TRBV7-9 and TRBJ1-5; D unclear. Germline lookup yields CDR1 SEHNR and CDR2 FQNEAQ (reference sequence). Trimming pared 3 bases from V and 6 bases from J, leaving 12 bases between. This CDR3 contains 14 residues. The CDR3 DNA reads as TGTGCCAGCAGCTTTTCGGAGGGCTTTCAGCCCCAGCATTTT. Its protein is CASSFSEGFQPQHF.

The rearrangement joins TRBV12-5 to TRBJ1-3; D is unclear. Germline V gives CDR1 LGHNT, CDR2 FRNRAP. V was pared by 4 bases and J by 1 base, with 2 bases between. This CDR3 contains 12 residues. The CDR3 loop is CASGSSGNTIYF. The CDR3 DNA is TGTGCTAGTGGTTCATCTGGAAACACCATATATTTT.

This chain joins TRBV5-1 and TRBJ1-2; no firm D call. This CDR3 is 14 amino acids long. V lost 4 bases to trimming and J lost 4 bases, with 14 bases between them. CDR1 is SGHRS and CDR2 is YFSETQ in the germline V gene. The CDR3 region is CASSTGQEGYGYTF. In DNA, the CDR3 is TGCGCCAGCAGCACCGGGCAGGAAGGCTATGGCTACACCTTC.

The CDR3 is CAISSGDYEKLFF. CDR3 in DNA: TGTGCCATCAGCTCTGGGGACTATGAAAAACTGTTTTTT. The chain couples TRBV10-3 to TRBJ1-4; the D gene is possibly TRBD1 (5 bases). The CDR3 loop spans 13 amino acids. Per germline, CDR1 ENHRY and CDR2 SYGVKD. V lost 6 bases to trimming and J lost 6 bases, with 11 bases between them.